This TCR beta chain originates from a study of T-cell reconstitution after alpha-beta-depleted transplantation in children. As it was prepared, the TCRbeta library received unique molecular identifiers. TCRdb re-called the PCR reads with MiXCR, one entry per CDR3 protein. The sample contains about 500,000 distinct CDR3 sequences, about 31% of which appear only once. This clonotype has a handful of counts. The CDR3 is 13 amino acids. Trimming removed 4 bases at V and 0 bases at J, with 7 bases between. Germline V gene sequence: CDR1 DFQATT, CDR2 SNEGSKA (reference sequence). The sample was PBMCs from the stem cell graft donor, taken from the stem cell graft. The rearrangement links TRBV20-1 to TRBJ1-5; D not certain. The TCR was taken from a human donor who donated a stem cell graft to a child with aplastic anemia. CDR3 sequence (DNA): TGCAGTGCTACGCCGGATAGCAATCAGCCCCAGCATTTT. Its translation: CSATPDSNQPQHF.